Listed here is a single TCR beta chain. No antigen is known for it. Germline is not matched at one junction end, which may reflect a read error. The sample originates from a study of glioma-infiltrating T cells. Notes on the study in general: Gliomas, especially low-grade, showed above-expected tissue-blood divergence; non-neoplastic patients showed below. Tissue and blood shared very few CDR3 sequences.

Amplification of TCR alpha and beta CDR3 regions from RNA used iRepertoire nested multiplex PCR. Input was 100-400 ng of tissue mRNA or PBMC total RNA. One entry per CDR3 protein results from TCRdb running MiXCR on the multiplex PCR reads. The sample lists around 99,000 distinct CDR3 sequences; less than 30% were seen once. The length of the CDR3 is 13 residues. The germline CDR1 and CDR2 sequences are MNHEY and SMNVEV (reference sequence). Input material: glioma tissue, nonneoplastic brain tissue, or PBMCs (not recorded which). This rearrangement joins TRBV27 to TRBJ1-1; possibly TRBD1 for D (5 bases). The source of this sequence is a human donor with low-grade glioma or glioblastoma, undergoing nonglioma brain surgery, or in good health (not recorded which). CDR3 loop: CASSWGSNTEAFF. Written as DNA, the CDR3 is TGTGCCAGCAGTTGGGGGAGTAACACTGAGGCTTTCTTT.